This TCR beta chain was obtained from a study of glioma-infiltrating T cells (TCRdb year 2016). The study in broad terms: Glioma tissue, non-neoplastic brain tissue and matched peripheral blood mononuclear cells were used as sources from which TCR alpha- and beta-chain repertoires were sequenced. To gauge divergence between tissue and blood T-cell populations, every tissue-infiltrating repertoire was compared against the peripheral blood repertoire from the same patient. Three low-grade glioma patients, about 8 primary glioblastoma patients, and three non-glioma patients who contributed non-neoplastic brain tissue made up the paired cohort. Study-level results and caveats: Group comparisons rested on small numbers: three non-neoplastic, three low-grade glioma and fewer than 10 glioblastoma patients. Tissue and blood shared very few CDR3 sequences, a result attributed to high CDR3 diversity and limited sampling. VJ-independent divergence between tissue and blood was below expectation in non-neoplastic patients but above expectation in all gliomas, especially low-grade gliomas.

TCR alpha and beta CDR3 regions were amplified with the iRepertoire nested amplicon-rescue multiplex PCR (arm-PCR) platform from RNA. The input for one-step reverse transcription and amplification was about 85-400 ng of tissue mRNA or PBMC total RNA. After bead purification, a secondary multiplex PCR added Illumina adapters, and libraries were gel-purified between 200 and 400 bp. Demultiplexing relied on internal 6-nucleotide barcodes carried by the libraries. The libraries were sequenced on an Illumina MiSeq using 2x220 or 2x250 nucleotide paired-end reads. Processing in the source paper ran as follows. Paired reads were merged using FLASH 1.2.11 and aligned with BWA-MEM to the GRCh37 human genome, and TRA and TRB reads were then extracted. For V and J assignment, an IMGT-derived reference of cassette sequences and CDR3 motifs that included pseudogenes was used. Reads were translated in three frames, and productive CDR3s were defined by a C…FGXG motif without stop codons. Clonotypes were defined as unique combinations of V-J cassette pair and CDR3 amino acid sequence. Reads were filtered by Hamming distance, with the threshold set by the sequence error rate of each sample in mapped regions. TCRdb reworked the public reads: Q25 trimming with fastp, MiXCR clone assembly, productive beta chains retained. All rows with the same CDR3 protein become a single entry with the most common DNA and genes. TCRdb's processing, not the authors' own work, is the source of the V and J calls. A total of under 150,000 distinct CDR3 sequences appear in this sample, about two fifths of them only once. The ten top clones hold about a fifth of the sample.

This clonotype has more than one count but fewer than ten. The specificity of this receptor is unknown. It has no much larger one-base neighbor in the sample; base qualities were not kept. The CDR1 and CDR2 encoded by the germline V gene (reference sequence) are DFQATT and SNEGSKA. The CDR3 measures 15 amino acids from cysteine to phenylalanine. Of all the DNA, just the CDR3 is kept, 45 bases in frame from base 1. Cut back by 6 bases and 4 bases, the V and J ends lie 22 bases apart. The TCR comes from a human donor with low-grade glioma or glioblastoma, undergoing nonglioma brain surgery, or in good health (not recorded which). Recombination joined TRBV20-1 with TRBJ2-7, with no confident D gene call. Sequenced material: glioma tissue, nonneoplastic brain tissue, or PBMCs (not recorded which). For the CDR3, the sequence is CSAPVIRSIGYEQYF. The nucleotide sequence is TGCAGTGCCCCGGTTATTAGGTCCATAGGGTACGAGCAGTACTTC.